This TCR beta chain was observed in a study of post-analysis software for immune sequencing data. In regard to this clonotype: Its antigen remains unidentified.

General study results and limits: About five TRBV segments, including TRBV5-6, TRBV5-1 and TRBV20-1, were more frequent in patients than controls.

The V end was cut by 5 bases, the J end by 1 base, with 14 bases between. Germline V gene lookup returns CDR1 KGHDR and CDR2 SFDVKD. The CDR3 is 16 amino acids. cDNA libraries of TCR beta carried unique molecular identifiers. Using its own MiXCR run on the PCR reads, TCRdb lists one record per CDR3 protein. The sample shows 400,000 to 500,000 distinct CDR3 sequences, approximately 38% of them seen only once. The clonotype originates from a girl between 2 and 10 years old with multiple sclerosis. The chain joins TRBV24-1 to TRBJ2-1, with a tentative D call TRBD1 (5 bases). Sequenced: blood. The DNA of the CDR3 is TGTGCCACCAGTGGGCTTGGAGCAGGGTCCTACAATGAGCAGTTCTTC. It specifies CATSGLGAGSYNEQFF.